This T cell receptor beta chain was observed in a study of T cells after yellow fever vaccination. This clonotype was seen ten or more times. Using its own MiXCR run on the 5' RACE reads, TCRdb lists one record per CDR3 protein. The sample has 450,000 to 600,000 distinct CDR3 sequences, approximately 13% seen once. The receptor was isolated from a man aged 30 to 39 who received the YFV17D yellow fever vaccine. The source material was PBMCs, sampled on the day of the yellow fever booster vaccination.

This CDR3 reads CSVPDGFYGYTF. CDR3 nucleotide sequence: TGCAGCGTTCCAGACGGATTTTATGGCTACACCTTC. This chain links TRBV29-1 with TRBJ1-2; D remains ambiguous. With 5 bases removed from V and 5 bases from J, the gap between germline ends came to 12 bases. The CDR3 is 12 amino acids. Germline loops: CDR1 SQVTM, CDR2 ANQGSEA.